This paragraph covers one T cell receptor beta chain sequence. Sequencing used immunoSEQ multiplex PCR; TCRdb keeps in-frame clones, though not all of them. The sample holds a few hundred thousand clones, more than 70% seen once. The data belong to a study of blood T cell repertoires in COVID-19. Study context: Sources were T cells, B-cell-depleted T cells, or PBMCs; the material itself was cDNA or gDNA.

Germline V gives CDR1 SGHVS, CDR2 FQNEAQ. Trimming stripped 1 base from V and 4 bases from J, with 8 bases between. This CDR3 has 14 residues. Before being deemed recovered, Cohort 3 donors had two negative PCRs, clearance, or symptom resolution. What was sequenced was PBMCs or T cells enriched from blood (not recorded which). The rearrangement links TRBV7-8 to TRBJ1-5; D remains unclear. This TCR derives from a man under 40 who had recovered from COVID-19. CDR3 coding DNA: TGTGCCAGCAGCTTAGGTTTTAGTAATCAGCCCCAGCATTTT. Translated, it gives CASSLGFSNQPQHF.